A single sample is the source of the 12 T cell receptor beta chains below, sequenced in a study of beta chain features in type 1 diabetes. For these TCRs, the target antigens are not known. Whole-study findings and limits: For Type 1 diabetes patients, all four CD4+ subsets carried TCRB CDR3s that were moderately but significantly shorter.

Expressed TCRB transcripts were sequenced because the entire RNA isolate underwent reverse transcription. Only in-frame clones appear in the TCRdb table, and some are missing; sequencing was by immunoSEQ multiplex PCR. Of a few hundred thousand clones in the sample, over 14% were seen once. Sequencing input: naive CD4+ T cells from blood. The origin of the receptors is a man aged 18 to 30 with type 1 diabetes.

This clone was detected only once. This chain uses TRBV19 with TRBJ1-2; the D gene is possibly TRBD1 (6 bases). Germline CDR1 reads LNHDA; CDR2 reads SQIVND (reference sequence). The V end was cut by 6 bases, the J end by 4 bases, with 9 bases between. CDR3 length: 12 amino acids. The CDR3 DNA follows: TGTGCCAGTAGAACAGGGAGCTATGGCTACACCTTC. This translates into CASRTGSYGYTF.

The gene calls are TRBV5-1 and TRBJ2-2; 7 bases match TRBD1. CDR3 length equals 15 residues. V gave up 2 bases and J gave up 5 bases; unmatched junction bases: 6. Germline V gene sequence: CDR1 SGHRS, CDR2 YFSETQ. The CDR3 here is CASSFPGGSTGELFF. The CDR3 nucleotides are TGCGCCAGCAGCTTCCCAGGGGGATCGACCGGGGAGCTGTTTTTT.

The chain uses TRBV7-9 and TRBJ1-1; D is possibly TRBD1 (6 bases). V lost 4 bases and J lost 3, with 15 bases in between. This CDR3 contains 15 residues. The V gene's germline CDR1 is SEHNR and CDR2 FQNEAQ (reference sequence). The CDR3 sequence is CASSSRRGAYTEAFF. The CDR3 DNA reads as TGTGCCAGCAGCTCCCGTCGGGGGGCTTACACTGAAGCTTTCTTT.

The chain links TRBV7-9 to TRBJ2-5; D is perhaps TRBD2 (5 bases). The V end was cut by 4 bases, the J end by 4 bases, with 16 bases between. CDR1 and CDR2 from the germline V gene are SEHNR and FQNEAQ (reference sequence). The CDR3 loop spans 15 amino acids. CDR3 amino acids: CASSSRSGRGETQYF. The CDR3 region has the DNA TGTGCCAGCAGCTCCCGATCGGGGAGAGGAGAGACCCAGTACTTC.

The rearrangement links TRBV30 to TRBJ2-5; maybe TRBD2 (6 bases). The CDR3 runs 14 residues. Between the trimmed V and J ends, which lost 2 bases and 5 bases, there was a span of 15 bases. The germline V gene encodes CDR1 GTSNPN and CDR2 SVGIG (reference sequence). The CDR3 nucleotides are TGTGCCTGGAGTTCGGGGGTCTTGAGGGAGACCCAGTACTTC. Protein product: CAWSSGVLRETQYF.

The chain joins TRBV28 to TRBJ1-2, with a possible D match to TRBD1 (5 bases). V was trimmed by 3 bases and J by 5 bases, leaving 7 bases between them. The germline V gene encodes CDR1 MDHEN and CDR2 SYDVKM. The CDR3 is made up of 12 amino acids. CDR3 DNA sequence: TGTGCCAGCAGTTTGACAGTTTATGGCTACACCTTC. The encoded protein is CASSLTVYGYTF.

There are a few counts of this clone. CDR3 bases: TGTGCCATGCAAATGACAGGGATTGAAAACGAGCAGTACTTC. As protein: CAMQMTGIENEQYF. The chain uses TRBV5-4 and TRBJ2-7; TRBD1 agrees at 7 bases. Germline V gives CDR1 SGHNT, CDR2 YYREEE (reference sequence). V was clipped by 9 bases and J by 5 bases; unmatched bases: 14. The CDR3 extends over 14 amino acids.

This clone was seen a few times. The V call is TRBV7-9, the J call TRBJ2-5, with 8 nucleotides matching TRBD2. V trimming: 1 base; J trimming: 5 bases; junction bases outside the gene matches: 9. From germline, CDR1 is SEHNR and CDR2 FQNEAQ (reference sequence). The CDR3 contains 16 residues. This CDR3 is CASSLVPGGLSETQYF. The CDR3 nucleotides are TGTGCCAGCAGCTTAGTTCCGGGGGGGCTGTCGGAGACCCAGTACTTC.

CDR3 DNA sequence: TGTGCCAGCATCCTAGGAGGAGGGGCCCCCTACGAGCAGTACTTC. This sequence encodes CASILGGGAPYEQYF. The V and J genes are TRBV11-2 and TRBJ2-7, with D maybe TRBD2 (6 bases). Germline V CDR1 and CDR2: SGHAT, FQNNGV. V was cut by 7 bases and J by 2 bases, with 18 bases left in between. There are 15 residues in the CDR3.

This CDR3 is CASRRGGSSYEQYF. CDR3 in DNA: TGTGCCAGCAGGCGGGGCGGGAGCTCCTACGAGCAGTACTTC. This chain links TRBV6-5 with TRBJ2-7; 7 bases are shared with TRBD2. Germline CDR1 is MNHEY and CDR2 is SVGAGI. V dropped 6 bases and J dropped 0; count of bases not matched to a gene: 5. The CDR3 runs 14 residues.

This clone appeared a few times. V and J are TRBV5-1 and TRBJ1-3; TRBD1 might be the D (5 bases). Deletions cut 0 bases from V and 9 bases from J, with 10 bases between. Germline V gene lookup returns CDR1 SGHRS and CDR2 YFSETQ. This CDR3 contains 13 residues. The CDR3 DNA follows: TGCGCCAGCAGCTTGGACAGGTCCGGCACCATATATTTT. It encodes CASSLDRSGTIYF.

The V and J genes are TRBV11-2 and TRBJ1-6, with D possibly TRBD1 on 5 matching bases. Trimming took 3 bases from V and 3 from J, leaving 12 bases between them. Germline V gives CDR1 SGHAT, CDR2 FQNNGV. The CDR3 contains 16 residues. The CDR3 loop reads CASSLEGRSYNSPLHF. The CDR3 DNA follows: TGTGCCAGCAGCTTGGAGGGGCGGAGCTATAATTCACCCCTCCACTTT.